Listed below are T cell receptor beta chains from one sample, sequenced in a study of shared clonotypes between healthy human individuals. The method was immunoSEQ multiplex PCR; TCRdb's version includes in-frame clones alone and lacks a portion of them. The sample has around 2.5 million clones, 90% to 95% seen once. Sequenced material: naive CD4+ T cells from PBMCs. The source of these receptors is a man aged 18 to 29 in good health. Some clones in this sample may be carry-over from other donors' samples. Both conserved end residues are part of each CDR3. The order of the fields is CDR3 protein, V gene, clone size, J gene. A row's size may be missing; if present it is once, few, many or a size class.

CASSPDRANTGELFF TRBV5-1 once TRBJ2-2
CASSLEGGGHEQFF TRBV5-4 once TRBJ2-1
CASSIRLAGYNEQFF TRBV19 - TRBJ2-1
CASSLYPAPVGGYTF TRBV28 - TRBJ1-2
CASSYRKALTYEQYF TRBV6-5 - TRBJ2-7
CASSITGGASQPQHF TRBV2 - TRBJ1-5
CASSHGLAATDTQYF TRBV18 once TRBJ2-3
CASSLLTGGRQPQHF TRBV7-8 once TRBJ1-5
CASSDHHDGYTF TRBV6-4 - TRBJ1-2
CASSGEWGGVTGYTF TRBV6-4 - TRBJ1-2
CASSLDRGGRSNQPQHF TRBV7-9 - TRBJ1-5
CAWSANPGQALYNEQFF TRBV30 - TRBJ2-1
CASTTSTGGEQYF TRBV6-6 - TRBJ2-7
CASSPGQGREQYF TRBV13 - TRBJ2-7
CASSLLGTSYEQYF TRBV5-5 - TRBJ2-7
CASSDGRSDTQYF TRBV25-1 once TRBJ2-3
CASSLTRENYNEQFF TRBV7-2 - TRBJ2-1
CASSLVKSGRTQPSSYNEQFF TRBV6-9 - TRBJ2-1
CAWSVLGPPLHF TRBV30 - TRBJ1-6
CASSSDGRFYGYTF TRBV7-6 - TRBJ1-2
CASSFDGTGVYEQYF TRBV27 - TRBJ2-7
CASSPRDGYNEQFF TRBV18 - TRBJ2-1
CASNRGPRETQYF TRBV28 - TRBJ2-5
CASSPNRDPMREQYF TRBV28 - TRBJ2-7
CASSLEHGTGGSAFF TRBV5-8 - TRBJ1-1
CASSAPMGGGSNEQFF TRBV28 - TRBJ2-1
CASSLVEDTEAFF TRBV5-6 - TRBJ1-1
CASSAVRTGEGEQYF TRBV2 - TRBJ2-7
CASSQELGGSYNEQFF TRBV4-1 - TRBJ2-1
CASSLGTNRADTQYF TRBV5-1 - TRBJ2-3
CASNGGASYEQYF TRBV5-1 - TRBJ2-7
CASSLWRPEGADTQYF TRBV27 - TRBJ2-3
CASSTGRSYEQYF TRBV28 - TRBJ2-7
CASSSREGRYEQYF TRBV13 - TRBJ2-7
CTSIASGSYEQYF TRBV1 - TRBJ2-7
CASSTPFGSTDTQYF TRBV2 - TRBJ2-3